This TCR beta chain derives from a study of T cells in narcolepsy. This clone was picked up one time. Here immunoSEQ multiplex PCR was the method, and the copy in TCRdb shows in-frame clones only, minus some. The sample shows some 34,000 clones, roughly 80% of them seen only once. Germline V gene sequence: CDR1 SGDLS, CDR2 YYNGEE. Deletions cut 7 bases from V and 6 bases from J, with 5 bases between. The CDR3 runs 11 residues. The TCR originated in a human donor in good health. Material for sequencing was memory (CD45RA-) CD4+ T cells from blood. The chain has TRBV9 and TRBJ1-6; D possibly corresponds to TRBD1 (5 bases). The CDR3 region is CASGGNSPLHF. For the CDR3, the DNA is TGTGCCAGCGGGGGTAATTCACCCCTCCACTTT.